Listed below are T cell receptor beta chains from one sample, sequenced in a study of T-cell reconstitution after alpha-beta-depleted transplantation in children. TCRdb re-derived calls from the PCR reads in MiXCR, one entry per CDR3 protein. The sample comprises around 960,000 distinct CDR3 sequences, around 30% of which are singletons, and 25% to 35% rests with the top ten. Source: PBMCs, mostly from graft donor cells, taken 360 days after TCRalphabeta/CD19-depleted stem cell transplant. The receptors stem from a boy younger than two who had a stem cell transplant for SCID, so the T cells may come from the graft donor. Both conserved end residues are part of each CDR3. Fields, in order: clone size, J gene, V gene, D gene, CDR3 protein, CDR3 DNA. The D gene is left open where the match is weak. Some rows have no size entry. The others give once, few or many, or a class for an expanded clone.

clone size: .
J gene: TRBJ2-2
V gene: TRBV5-1
D gene: .
CDR3 protein: CASSLSSRVTGELFF
CDR3 DNA: TGCGCCAGCAGCTTGAGCTCTAGGGTCACCGGGGAGCTGTTTTTT

clone size: few
J gene: TRBJ1-5
V gene: TRBV20-1
D gene: .
CDR3 protein: CSARDRRAAQHF
CDR3 DNA: TGCAGTGCTAGAGATCGGAGGGCCGCCCAGCATTTT

clone size: .
J gene: TRBJ2-3
V gene: TRBV12-3/TRBV12-4
D gene: .
CDR3 protein: CASSFLFPKTDTQYF
CDR3 DNA: TGTGCCAGCAGTTTCCTTTTCCCCAAGACAGATACGCAGTATTTT

clone size: .
J gene: TRBJ2-5
V gene: TRBV4-3
D gene: .
CDR3 protein: CASSQDGGLGLGEETQYF
CDR3 DNA: TGCGCCAGCAGCCAAGATGGGGGACTCGGTCTCGGGGAAGAGACCCAGTACTTC

clone size: .
J gene: TRBJ1-2
V gene: TRBV5-1
D gene: .
CDR3 protein: CASSFADKGSYGYTF
CDR3 DNA: TGCGCCAGCAGCTTCGCGGACAAGGGGTCCTATGGCTACACCTTC

clone size: .
J gene: TRBJ2-7
V gene: TRBV7-2
D gene: TRBD1
CDR3 protein: CASSLIRTGAYEQYF
CDR3 DNA: TGTGCCAGCAGCTTAATACGGACAGGCGCTTACGAGCAGTACTTC

clone size: few
J gene: TRBJ1-1
V gene: TRBV3-1
D gene: .
CDR3 protein: CASTPGMNTEAFF
CDR3 DNA: TGTGCCAGCACCCCTGGGATGAACACTGAAGCTTTCTTT

clone size: few
J gene: TRBJ1-4
V gene: TRBV20-1
D gene: TRBD1
CDR3 protein: CSANTGQPNEKLFF
CDR3 DNA: TGCAGTGCTAACACGGGACAGCCTAATGAAAAACTGTTTTTT

clone size: few
J gene: TRBJ2-7
V gene: TRBV5-4
D gene: TRBD1
CDR3 protein: CASSLEGQGISEQYF
CDR3 DNA: TGTGCCAGCAGCTTGGAGGGACAGGGGATTTCCGAGCAGTACTTC

clone size: few
J gene: TRBJ2-1
V gene: TRBV5-1
D gene: TRBD2
CDR3 protein: CASSPRRGGSYNEQFF
CDR3 DNA: TGCGCCAGCAGCCCCCGGCGGGGGGGATCCTACAATGAGCAGTTCTTC

clone size: .
J gene: TRBJ1-5
V gene: TRBV9
D gene: .
CDR3 protein: CASSVGSGGNQPQHF
CDR3 DNA: TGTGCCAGCAGCGTAGGGAGCGGGGGCAATCAGCCCCAGCATTTT

clone size: .
J gene: TRBJ2-7
V gene: TRBV7-9
D gene: TRBD1
CDR3 protein: CASSLAGTASDEQYF
CDR3 DNA: TGTGCCAGCAGCTTAGCAGGGACAGCCTCCGACGAGCAGTACTTC

clone size: .
J gene: TRBJ1-1
V gene: TRBV10-3
D gene: .
CDR3 protein: CAIRGGTEAFF
CDR3 DNA: TGTGCCATCAGGGGGGGCACTGAAGCTTTCTTT

clone size: .
J gene: TRBJ1-4
V gene: TRBV18
D gene: .
CDR3 protein: CASSPLWDRNEKLFF
CDR3 DNA: TGTGCCAGCTCACCTCTTTGGGACCGTAATGAAAAACTGTTTTTT

clone size: .
J gene: TRBJ2-1
V gene: TRBV4-1
D gene: TRBD2
CDR3 protein: CASSQVAGGLDEQFF
CDR3 DNA: TGCGCCAGCAGCCAAGTTGCGGGGGGGCTCGATGAGCAGTTCTTC

clone size: .
J gene: TRBJ2-5
V gene: TRBV29-1
D gene: .
CDR3 protein: CSVGPGTQETQYF
CDR3 DNA: TGCAGCGTTGGCCCAGGGACACAAGAGACCCAGTACTTC

clone size: many
J gene: TRBJ2-1
V gene: TRBV5-1
D gene: TRBD2
CDR3 protein: CASSLAVNEQFF
CDR3 DNA: TGCGCCAGCAGCCTAGCGGTCAATGAGCAGTTCTTC

clone size: .
J gene: TRBJ2-3
V gene: TRBV28
D gene: .
CDR3 protein: CASSLGQTLGDTQYF
CDR3 DNA: TGTGCCAGCAGCCTTGGACAGACCTTGGGAGATACGCAGTATTTT

clone size: .
J gene: TRBJ1-5
V gene: TRBV7-9
D gene: .
CDR3 protein: CASSPAYGSQPQHF
CDR3 DNA: TGTGCCAGCAGCCCCGCGTACGGTAGTCAGCCCCAGCATTTT

clone size: few
J gene: TRBJ2-1
V gene: TRBV9
D gene: .
CDR3 protein: CASSVDGNSYNEQFF
CDR3 DNA: TGTGCCAGCAGCGTAGACGGCAACTCCTACAATGAGCAGTTCTTC

clone size: .
J gene: TRBJ2-5
V gene: TRBV29-1
D gene: .
CDR3 protein: CSVETRRETQYF
CDR3 DNA: TGCAGCGTTGAGACTAGGCGAGAGACCCAGTACTTC

clone size: .
J gene: TRBJ2-2
V gene: TRBV10-3
D gene: TRBD1
CDR3 protein: CAIRSGTDTGELFF
CDR3 DNA: TGTGCCATCAGATCCGGGACAGACACCGGGGAGCTGTTTTTT

clone size: .
J gene: TRBJ1-1
V gene: TRBV7-3
D gene: .
CDR3 protein: CASSSMSGTEAFF
CDR3 DNA: TGTGCCAGCAGCTCAATGTCGGGGACTGAAGCTTTCTTT

clone size: .
J gene: TRBJ2-3
V gene: TRBV9
D gene: .
CDR3 protein: CASSAEGSRTVTDTQYF
CDR3 DNA: TGTGCCAGCAGCGCCGAGGGCTCCCGGACAGTTACAGATACGCAGTATTTT

clone size: .
J gene: TRBJ2-7
V gene: TRBV7-2
D gene: TRBD1
CDR3 protein: CASSLVGTGIYEQYF
CDR3 DNA: TGTGCCAGCAGCTTAGTCGGGACAGGGATCTACGAGCAGTACTTC

clone size: few
J gene: TRBJ2-5
V gene: TRBV28
D gene: .
CDR3 protein: CASSLPGGGRETQYF
CDR3 DNA: TGTGCCAGCAGTTTACCAGGGGGAGGCCGAGAGACCCAGTACTTC

clone size: .
J gene: TRBJ2-5
V gene: TRBV25-1
D gene: .
CDR3 protein: CASSVHVETQYF
CDR3 DNA: TGTGCCAGCAGTGTACACGTAGAGACCCAGTACTTC

clone size: many
J gene: TRBJ2-1
V gene: TRBV20-1
D gene: TRBD2
CDR3 protein: CSARDPSGGYNEQFF
CDR3 DNA: TGCAGTGCTAGAGATCCTAGCGGGGGTTACAATGAGCAGTTCTTC

clone size: .
J gene: TRBJ1-2
V gene: TRBV2
D gene: TRBD1
CDR3 protein: CASSRDRETYGYTF
CDR3 DNA: TGTGCCAGCAGTAGGGACAGGGAGACCTATGGCTACACCTTC

clone size: .
J gene: TRBJ1-1
V gene: TRBV12-5
D gene: .
CDR3 protein: CARIGGNAEAFF
CDR3 DNA: TGTGCTAGGATCGGCGGGAACGCTGAAGCTTTCTTT

clone size: .
J gene: TRBJ1-4
V gene: TRBV6-5
D gene: .
CDR3 protein: CASSSPRGIRATNEKLFF
CDR3 DNA: TGTGCCAGCAGTTCCCCGAGGGGCATTCGGGCAACTAATGAAAAACTGTTTTTT

clone size: .
J gene: TRBJ2-1
V gene: TRBV6-2/TRBV6-3
D gene: .
CDR3 protein: CASSPLPHNEQFF
CDR3 DNA: TGTGCCAGCAGTCCTTTACCGCACAATGAGCAGTTCTTC

clone size: .
J gene: TRBJ2-1
V gene: TRBV4-1
D gene: .
CDR3 protein: CASSHDFTHYNEQFF
CDR3 DNA: TGCGCCAGCAGCCACGATTTTACCCATTACAATGAGCAGTTCTTC

clone size: few
J gene: TRBJ2-3
V gene: TRBV10-3
D gene: TRBD2
CDR3 protein: CAISESGLAGPVTSTDTQYF
CDR3 DNA: TGTGCCATCAGTGAGTCGGGACTAGCGGGGCCCGTTACTAGCACAGATACGCAGTATTTT

clone size: .
J gene: TRBJ1-2
V gene: TRBV5-1
D gene: .
CDR3 protein: CASSGTGLNGYTF
CDR3 DNA: TGCGCCAGCAGCGGAACAGGGTTAAATGGCTACACCTTC

clone size: .
J gene: TRBJ1-5
V gene: TRBV6-2/TRBV6-3
D gene: .
CDR3 protein: CASSQPGWGNQPQHF
CDR3 DNA: TGTGCCAGCAGTCAGCCGGGATGGGGCAATCAGCCCCAGCATTTT

clone size: few
J gene: TRBJ2-7
V gene: TRBV5-6
D gene: .
CDR3 protein: CASSFLGAPGYEQYF
CDR3 DNA: TGTGCCAGCAGCTTTTTGGGGGCCCCGGGCTACGAGCAGTACTTC

clone size: .
J gene: TRBJ2-3
V gene: TRBV5-1
D gene: .
CDR3 protein: CASSLLTMTGDTQYF
CDR3 DNA: TGCGCCAGCAGCTTGCTGACGATGACAGGAGATACGCAGTATTTT

clone size: few
J gene: TRBJ2-7
V gene: TRBV19
D gene: .
CDR3 protein: CASSSRGALTYEQYF
CDR3 DNA: TGTGCCAGTAGTAGCAGGGGGGCCCTGACCTACGAGCAGTACTTC

clone size: .
J gene: TRBJ1-6
V gene: TRBV20-1
D gene: TRBD1
CDR3 protein: CSAPGQGASTNSPLHF
CDR3 DNA: TGCAGTGCCCCAGGACAGGGGGCATCAACTAATTCACCCCTCCACTTT

clone size: many
J gene: TRBJ2-2
V gene: TRBV20-1
D gene: TRBD2
CDR3 protein: CSAWTSGKNTGELFF
CDR3 DNA: TGCAGTGCTTGGACTAGCGGGAAGAACACCGGGGAGCTGTTTTTT

clone size: .
J gene: TRBJ2-3
V gene: TRBV7-2
D gene: .
CDR3 protein: CASSTLGAALADTQYF
CDR3 DNA: TGTGCCAGCAGCACCCTCGGGGCGGCGCTGGCAGATACGCAGTATTTT

clone size: .
J gene: TRBJ1-5
V gene: TRBV13
D gene: .
CDR3 protein: CASSKGRLPGPQHF
CDR3 DNA: TGTGCCAGCAGCAAAGGGAGGCTTCCGGGGCCCCAGCATTTT

clone size: .
J gene: TRBJ2-1
V gene: TRBV7-4
D gene: .
CDR3 protein: CASSRVIAESNEQFF
CDR3 DNA: TGTGCCAGCAGCCGGGTGATAGCGGAGAGCAATGAGCAGTTCTTC

clone size: .
J gene: TRBJ1-6
V gene: TRBV7-2
D gene: .
CDR3 protein: CASSLYRLYNSPLHF
CDR3 DNA: TGTGCCAGCAGCTTATACCGGCTCTATAATTCACCCCTCCACTTT

clone size: .
J gene: TRBJ2-3
V gene: TRBV7-8
D gene: TRBD2
CDR3 protein: CASSPATSGGGYF
CDR3 DNA: TGTGCCAGCAGCCCGGCGACTAGCGGGGGTGGGTATTTT

clone size: few
J gene: TRBJ2-5
V gene: TRBV4-2
D gene: TRBD2
CDR3 protein: CASSQDPLTSSYQETQYF
CDR3 DNA: TGTGCCAGCAGCCAAGATCCGTTGACTAGCTCGTACCAAGAGACCCAGTACTTC

clone size: .
J gene: TRBJ2-7
V gene: TRBV6-4
D gene: .
CDR3 protein: CASSDEAGHEQYF
CDR3 DNA: TGTGCCAGCAGTGACGAGGCAGGGCACGAGCAGTACTTC

clone size: few
J gene: TRBJ1-1
V gene: TRBV4-1
D gene: TRBD1
CDR3 protein: CASSQEGGVWGMNTEAFF
CDR3 DNA: TGCGCCAGCAGCCAAGAAGGGGGCGTTTGGGGGATGAACACTGAAGCTTTCTTT

clone size: .
J gene: TRBJ2-6
V gene: TRBV6-5
D gene: .
CDR3 protein: CASSYGGGSSGANVLTF
CDR3 DNA: TGTGCCAGCAGTTATGGAGGCGGATCCTCTGGGGCCAACGTCCTGACTTTC

clone size: .
J gene: TRBJ2-2
V gene: TRBV20-1
D gene: .
CDR3 protein: CSARLATKTGELFF
CDR3 DNA: TGCAGTGCTAGACTAGCTACCAAAACCGGGGAGCTGTTTTTT

clone size: .
J gene: TRBJ2-3
V gene: TRBV3-1
D gene: .
CDR3 protein: CASSGGSLGTDTQYF
CDR3 DNA: TGTGCCAGCAGCGGAGGCTCCCTTGGCACAGATACGCAGTATTTT

clone size: few
J gene: TRBJ1-4
V gene: TRBV30
D gene: TRBD1
CDR3 protein: CACPWTGAGEKLFF
CDR3 DNA: TGTGCCTGTCCGTGGACAGGGGCGGGTGAAAAACTGTTTTTT

clone size: many
J gene: TRBJ1-2
V gene: TRBV5-6
D gene: .
CDR3 protein: CASSLDRSYGYTF
CDR3 DNA: TGTGCCAGCAGCCTGGACCGCTCCTATGGCTACACCTTC